This T cell receptor (beta chain) was sequenced during a study of OX40 agonist ivuxolimab in advanced cancers. With 2 bases clipped from V and 4 bases from J, the junction kept 6 bases outside the gene matches. The CDR3 length is 16 residues. Germline lookup yields CDR1 SGHRS and CDR2 YFSETQ. Produced via immunoSEQ multiplex PCR; TCRdb's table is partial and in-frame only. This table holds about 84,000 clones, approximately 93% found once. The TCR comes from an adult with an advanced solid tumor such as melanoma, head and neck, liver or kidney cancer. V and J are TRBV5-1 and TRBJ2-6, with TRBD1 identical over 7 bases. The sequenced sample was CD4+ or CD8+ T cells sorted from blood, obtained in a trial of the OX40 agonist ivuxolimab. CDR3 amino acids: CASSFTGVWGANVLTF. CDR3 coding DNA: TGCGCCAGCAGCTTTACAGGGGTTTGGGGGGCCAACGTCCTGACTTTC.